A single sample gave rise to the 21 T cell receptor beta chains below, sequenced in a study of T cell responses to AZD1222 COVID-19 vaccine. TCRdb keeps only in-frame clones here, not all; method: immunoSEQ multiplex PCR. Here the sample spans around 140,000 clones, around 89% being singletons. The sequencing here drew on peripheral blood, taken on day 0 of AZD1222 vaccination. These receptors were collected from an adult in good health.

The chain carries TRBV11-2 and TRBJ1-2, with D maybe TRBD1 (5 bases). The germline V and J ends were trimmed by 4 bases and 8 bases, with 20 bases remaining between them. Germline CDR1 reads SGHAT; CDR2 reads FQNNGV. The CDR3 loop spans 15 amino acids. The DNA of the CDR3 is TGTGCCAGCAGCTCACCCAGCTTATGGGGGGACGGCTACACCTTC. Protein sequence: CASSSPSLWGDGYTF.

The gene calls are TRBV19 and TRBJ1-1; perhaps TRBD1 as D (6 bases). The CDR3 contains 15 residues. The germline V gene has CDR1 LNHDA and CDR2 SQIVND (reference sequence). Between the trimmed V and J ends, which lost 5 bases and 4 bases, there was a span of 17 bases. CDR3 in DNA: TGTGCCAGTAGTCGGCCCCGGACAGTCGGCACTGAAGCTTTCTTT. It encodes CASSRPRTVGTEAFF.

This clone has just one count. V usage is TRBV9 and J usage is TRBJ2-7; D could derive from TRBD1 or TRBD2 (6 bases each). The V gene lost 2 bases and the J gene lost 7 bases, with 16 bases spanning the gap. Germline assignment: CDR1 SGDLS and CDR2 YYNGEE. The CDR3 is 14 amino acids. The DNA of the CDR3 is TGTGCCAGCAGCGTGAGGGACTTCCAGGGGGAGCAGTACTTC. This translates into CASSVRDFQGEQYF.

The V and J genes are TRBV9 and TRBJ2-7; 12 nucleotides agree with TRBD2. This CDR3 comprises 16 residues. Germline loops: CDR1 SGDLS, CDR2 YYNGEE. J lost 4 bases, V lost 2 bases, and 7 bases had no gene match. This chain's CDR3 is CASSVAGTSGLYEQYF. The CDR3 DNA reads TGTGCCAGCAGCGTGGCCGGGACTAGCGGGCTATACGAGCAGTACTTC.

This chain connects TRBV5-1 to TRBJ1-2, with 8 positions matching TRBD1. The germline gives CDR1 SGHRS, CDR2 YFSETQ. This CDR3 is 15 amino acids long. The trim removed 0 bases at V and 7 bases at J, leaving 8 bases unmatched. The CDR3 loop is CASSLAVRGRGGYTF. The CDR3 bases are TGCGCCAGCAGCTTGGCCGTCAGGGGGCGAGGTGGCTACACCTTC. The full variable domain, rest sourced from reference TRBV5-1 and TRBJ1-2, is KAGVTQTPRYLIKTRGQQVTLSCSPISGHRSVSWYQQTPGQGLQFLFEYFSETQRNKGNFPGRFSGRQFSNSRSEMNVSTLELGDSALYLCASSLAVRGRGGYTFGSGTRLTVV.

V usage is TRBV19 and J usage is TRBJ1-4, with TRBD1 identical over 7 bases. The germline V gene has CDR1 LNHDA and CDR2 SQIVND (reference sequence). This CDR3 has 14 residues. The junction had 8 bases not matched to a gene; V was cut back by 10 bases and J by 3 bases. This CDR3 is CATSRQGPNEKLFF. DNA for the CDR3: TGTGCCACCTCCCGACAGGGACCTAATGAAAAACTGTTTTTT.

V is TRBV27 and J is TRBJ2-2; D is uncertain. In germline, CDR1 is MNHEY, CDR2 SMNVEV (reference sequence). V lost 4 bases and J lost 1, with 4 bases in between. This CDR3 has 13 residues. CDR3 bases: TGTGCCAGCAGTTCCAGGAACACCGGGGAGCTGTTTTTT. Translating it yields CASSSRNTGELFF.

CDR3 region: CASSQVVGVLPYEQYF. The CDR3 bases are TGCGCCAGCAGCCAGGTGGTGGGGGTCCTTCCCTACGAGCAGTACTTC. V usage is TRBV5-1 and J usage is TRBJ2-7; either TRBD1 or TRBD2 may fit D (5 bases each). This CDR3 comprises 16 residues. The ends were cut back, 4 bases at V and 2 bases at J, with 19 bases in the middle. Germline V gene lookup returns CDR1 SGHRS and CDR2 YFSETQ.

This chain joins TRBV5-8 and TRBJ1-5; 7 nucleotides agree with TRBD1. In germline, CDR1 is SGHTS, CDR2 YDEGEE. Trimming at V came to 4 bases and at J to 6 bases, leaving 13 bases not matched to a gene. The CDR3 contains 16 residues. This chain's CDR3 is CASSQKQGFKGQPQHF. The CDR3 DNA is TGTGCCAGCAGCCAGAAACAGGGGTTCAAGGGTCAGCCCCAGCATTTT. The whole variable domain, filled in from reference TRBV5-8 and TRBJ1-5, reads EAGVTQSPTHLIKTRGQQATLRCSPISGHTSVYWYQQALGLGLQFLLWYDEGEERNRGNFPPRFSGRQFPNYSSELNVNALELEDSALYLCASSQKQGFKGQPQHFGDGTRLSIL.

This clone was seen only once. J is TRBJ1-1 and V is TRBV5-4; 9 nucleotides line up with TRBD1. After removal of 0 bases from V and 6 bases from J, the junction contained 3 bases not matched to a gene. Germline CDR1 and CDR2: SGHNT and YYREEE (reference sequence). This CDR3 region has 14 residues. The DNA for the CDR3 is TGTGCCAGCAGCTTGGGCACAGGGGGCCCTGAAGCTTTCTTT. Residues: CASSLGTGGPEAFF.

The chain carries TRBV19 and TRBJ2-1; D gene uncertain. This CDR3 region has 13 residues. Germline V gives CDR1 LNHDA, CDR2 SQIVND (reference sequence). Trimming removed 6 bases from V and 10 bases from J, with 16 bases in between. CDR3 DNA sequence: TGTGCCAGTAGATCTCAAACCCTCCCCGAGCAGTTCTTC. This translates into CASRSQTLPEQFF.

The chain couples TRBV19 to TRBJ1-5, with unresolved D. The CDR3 sequence is 15 residues long. Per germline, CDR1 LNHDA and CDR2 SQIVND (reference sequence). Trimming left V 6 bases short and J 0 bases short, with 12 bases between. The CDR3 loop is CASSLLTDSNQPQHF. The CDR3 DNA reads TGTGCCAGTAGCCTCCTAACAGATAGCAATCAGCCCCAGCATTTT.

This clone occurred once. The sample holds other DNA sequences that translate to the same CDR3. The rearrangement joins TRBV12-3 or TRBV12-4 to TRBJ2-5; no definite D call. The CDR3 contains 13 residues. Trimming stripped 3 bases from V and 2 bases from J, with 7 bases between. CDR3 in DNA: TGTGCCAGCAGTTTGGGCGTACAAGAGACCCAGTACTTC. Its translation: CASSLGVQETQYF.

Concerning this clone: An end of the junction does not agree with germline; a read error may underlie this. CDR3 bases: TGTGCCAGCAGCTTATCCTCCGAGCAGTACTTC. It encodes CASSLSSEQYF. The rearrangement uses TRBV7-9 and TRBJ2-7; no definite D call. This CDR3 contains 11 residues. Germline V lookup: CDR1 SEHNR, CDR2 FQNEAQ (reference sequence). The full variable domain, rest sourced from reference TRBV7-9 and TRBJ2-7, is DTGVSQNPRHKITKRGQNVTFRCDPISEHNRLYWYRQTLGQGPEFLTYFQNEAQLEKSRLLSDRFSAERPKGSFSTLEIQRTEQGDSAMYLCASSLSSEQYFGPGTRLTVT.

This rearrangement joins TRBV5-6 to TRBJ2-2, with TRBD1 matching 9 bases. The CDR3 covers 15 residues. The V gene end was trimmed by 5 bases and the J gene end by 2 bases; junction bases not matched to a gene: 4. The V gene's germline CDR1 is SGHDT and CDR2 YYEEEE. CDR3 sequence reads: CASSRDRENTGELFF. DNA of the CDR3: TGTGCCAGCAGTAGGGACAGGGAAAACACCGGGGAGCTGTTTTTT.

This clone was detected only once. CDR3 residues: CASSPSTRGSGNTIYF. The CDR3 nucleotides are TGTGCCAGCAGCCCCTCCACGAGGGGGTCTGGAAACACCATATATTTT. The V gene is TRBV27, the J gene TRBJ1-3; TRBD1 might be the D (6 bases). Germline CDR1 reads MNHEY; CDR2 reads SMNVEV (reference sequence). Deletions cut 6 bases from V and 1 base from J, with 16 bases between. The CDR3 sequence is 16 residues long.

This clone was found many times. This chain connects TRBV4-2 to TRBJ2-7, with 10 bases identical to TRBD1. Per the germline V gene, CDR1 is LGHNA and CDR2 is YNFKEQ. The V gene end was trimmed by 3 bases and the J gene end by 3 bases; junction bases not matched to a gene: 8. The CDR3 is 16 residues long. CDR3 coding DNA: TGTGCCAGCAGCCACATTAGACAGGGGGCCAACTACGAGCAGTACTTC. This sequence encodes CASSHIRQGANYEQYF.

V gene TRBV6-5 combines with J gene TRBJ2-5, with D perhaps TRBD1 (5 bases). Germline-derived CDR1 and CDR2 are MNHEY and SVGAGI. Between the trimmed V and J ends, which lost 3 bases and 7 bases, there was a span of 18 bases. The CDR3 has 15 amino acids. CDR3 loop: CASSYRQSGARTQYF. CDR3 nucleotides: TGTGCCAGCAGTTATAGACAGAGTGGTGCAAGGACCCAGTACTTC.

The CDR3 sequence is CASSFTGPYGYTF. The CDR3 DNA follows: TGTGCCAGCAGTTTCACAGGGCCCTATGGCTACACCTTC. The chain combines TRBV6-2 or TRBV6-3 with TRBJ1-2, with D maybe TRBD1 (6 bases). Trimming took off 4 bases at V and 4 bases at J, with 10 bases between the two ends. This CDR3 contains 13 residues. The germline CDR1 and CDR2 sequences are MNHEY and SVGEGT.

The chain recombines TRBV6-1 with TRBJ2-1; 11 nucleotides align to TRBD2. This CDR3 has 20 residues. In germline, CDR1 is MNHNS, CDR2 SASEGT. V shed 4 bases and J 0 bases; nucleotides not matched to a gene: 14. The CDR3 reads CASSAAGLAGYGSSYNEQFF. In nucleotides, the CDR3 is TGTGCCAGCAGTGCCGCCGGACTAGCGGGCTACGGGAGCTCCTACAATGAGCAGTTCTTC.

The genes are TRBV9 and TRBJ2-5; 8 nucleotides agree with TRBD2. This CDR3 has 16 residues. Germline lookup yields CDR1 SGDLS and CDR2 YYNGEE. V lost 3 bases to trimming and J lost 1 base; unmatched junction nucleotides: 8. Written as DNA, the CDR3 is TGTGCCAGCAGCGCAGTTCCCGGGGGGGCCCAAGAGACCCAGTACTTC. Its protein product is CASSAVPGGAQETQYF.